These 16 T cell receptor beta chains originate from one sample sequenced in a study of blood T cell repertoires in COVID-19. Clones were read by immunoSEQ multiplex PCR, and TCRdb kept only the in-frame ones, dropping some. The repertoire holds a few hundred thousand clones, roughly 87% seen once, with approximately 0.93% in the top ten. The material sequenced was PBMCs or T cells enriched from blood (not recorded which). These receptors all come from a woman in her thirties who had recovered from COVID-19.

In DNA form, the CDR3 reads TGTGCCAGCAGACTGGACAGGGGGCATGGCTACACCTTC. Protein: CASRLDRGHGYTF. The V and J genes are TRBV28 and TRBJ1-2, with 11 bases identical to TRBD1. Germline V gene lookup returns CDR1 MDHEN and CDR2 SYDVKM. After removal of 6 bases from V and 6 bases from J, the junction contained 3 bases not matched to a gene. This CDR3 comprises 13 residues.

The chain combines TRBV10-3 with TRBJ1-2; D remains ambiguous. This CDR3 spans 15 amino acids. CDR1 is ENHRY and CDR2 is SYGVKD in the germline V gene. The germline V and J ends were trimmed by 0 bases and 2 bases, with 10 bases remaining between them. Written as DNA, the CDR3 is TGTGCCATCAGTGAGTCGAGGGTTGCCAACTATGGCTACACCTTC. It encodes CAISESRVANYGYTF.

V is TRBV28 and J is TRBJ1-3; 7 bases agree with TRBD1. Trimming removed 3 bases from V and 0 bases from J; junction bases left unmatched: 2. The germline V gene encodes CDR1 MDHEN and CDR2 SYDVKM. The CDR3 extends over 15 amino acids. For the CDR3, the DNA is TGTGCCAGCAGTTTCGGGACAGCCTCTGGAAACACCATATATTTT. As protein: CASSFGTASGNTIYF.

V is TRBV6-1 and J is TRBJ2-3; TRBD2 matches 10 bases. CDR1 and CDR2 (germline): MNHNS, SASEGT. The V gene end was trimmed by 4 bases and the J gene end by 6 bases; junction bases not matched to a gene: 4. The CDR3 runs to 14 residues. The CDR3 protein is CASSAAGGEDTQYF. DNA of the CDR3: TGTGCCAGCAGTGCAGCGGGGGGGGAGGATACGCAGTATTTT.

The chain combines TRBV15 with TRBJ2-2; 8 nucleotides align to TRBD2. V lost 0 bases, J lost 5 bases, and 8 bases stayed unmatched. CDR3 size: 17 residues. The germline V gene has CDR1 LNHNV and CDR2 YYDKDF (reference sequence). CDR3 sequence: CATSRDFGGGQTGELFF. The CDR3, as DNA: TGTGCCACCAGCAGAGATTTTGGCGGGGGGCAAACCGGGGAGCTGTTTTTT.

CDR3 loop: CATSREAGGIGTQYF. CDR3 DNA sequence: TGTGCCACCAGCAGAGAGGCAGGGGGGATCGGGACCCAGTACTTC. The chain uses TRBV15 and TRBJ2-5; a possible D gene is TRBD1 (7 bases). There are 15 residues in the CDR3. Germline-derived CDR1 and CDR2 are LNHNV and YYDKDF (reference sequence). Trimming stripped 0 bases from V and 7 bases from J, with 15 bases between.

The rearrangement joins TRBV4-1 to TRBJ1-2, with D perhaps TRBD1 (6 bases). The CDR3 spans 16 residues. Deletions cut 0 bases from V and 2 bases from J, with 13 bases between. Germline V CDR1 and CDR2: MGHRA, YSYEKL. The CDR3 DNA sequence: TGCGCCAGCAGCCAAGAAGGCACAGGGTTAAACTATGGCTACACCTTC. This codes for CASSQEGTGLNYGYTF.

The chain is built from TRBV19 and TRBJ1-1; D gene ambiguous. The CDR3 spans 12 residues. V was pared by 3 bases and J by 10 bases, with 12 bases between. The germline gives CDR1 LNHDA, CDR2 SQIVND (reference sequence). CDR3 protein: CASSIVGRAAFF. The CDR3 nucleotides read TGTGCCAGTAGTATTGTGGGGAGGGCAGCTTTCTTT. Full variable domain (remainder filled in from reference TRBV19 and TRBJ1-1): DGGITQSPKYLFRKEGQNVTLSCEQNLNHDAMYWYRQDPGQGLRLIYYSQIVNDFQKGDIAEGYSVSREKKESFPLTVTSAQKNPTAFYLCASSIVGRAAFFGQGTRLTVV.

The V call is TRBV4-2, the J call TRBJ2-7; 12 nucleotides line up with TRBD2. V gave up 0 bases and J gave up 0 bases; unmatched junction bases: 3. This CDR3 is built from 17 residues. Germline CDR1 reads LGHNA; CDR2 reads YNFKEQ. The CDR3, as DNA: TGTGCCAGCAGCCAAGAGCTAGCGGGGGGGGGCTCCTACGAGCAGTACTTC. It translates to CASSQELAGGGSYEQYF.

The J gene is TRBJ1-1, the V gene TRBV4-2, with D perhaps matching TRBD1 (5 bases). Germline CDR1 LGHNA, CDR2 YNFKEQ. The CDR3 is made up of 15 amino acids. The V gene lost 0 bases and the J gene lost 5 bases, with 13 bases spanning the gap. Here the CDR3 DNA reads TGTGCCAGCAGCCAAGATCTGCGGGGGGGAACTGAAGCTTTCTTT. Its protein product is CASSQDLRGGTEAFF.

This rearrangement joins TRBV5-1 to TRBJ2-1, with D uncertain. Trimming left V 1 base short and J 4 bases short, with 9 bases between. The CDR3 runs 14 residues. CDR1 and CDR2 (germline): SGHRS, YFSETQ. The CDR3 reads CASSLITDYNEQFF. CDR3 coding DNA: TGCGCCAGCAGCTTGATTACAGATTACAATGAGCAGTTCTTC.

This chain uses TRBV6-5 with TRBJ2-2; D gene uncertain. V dropped 8 bases and J dropped 0 bases, with 10 bases sitting between them. Germline values: CDR1 MNHEY, CDR2 SVGAGI. This CDR3 region has 14 residues. The CDR3 protein is CASVPFANTGELFF. CDR3 in DNA: TGTGCCAGCGTTCCTTTTGCGAACACCGGGGAGCTGTTTTTT.

The chain links TRBV11-2 to TRBJ1-1; D is ambiguous. V lost 5 bases and J lost 1, with 11 bases in between. CDR1 SGHAT and CDR2 FQNNGV come from the germline V gene. There are 14 residues in the CDR3. The CDR3 is CASSPVGGNTEAFF. CDR3 DNA sequence: TGTGCCAGCAGCCCCGTTGGAGGGAACACTGAAGCTTTCTTT.

The chain joins TRBV19 to TRBJ2-2, with D possibly matching TRBD1 (6 bases). The length of the CDR3 is 14 residues. Looked up from germline, CDR1 is LNHDA and CDR2 is SQIVND (reference sequence). V was shortened by 4 bases and J by 7 bases, with 13 bases between the two germline ends. As DNA, the CDR3 is TGTGCCAGTAGTACGTCAGGGGTCTTCGGGGAGCTGTTTTTT. Translating it yields CASSTSGVFGELFF.

The chain recombines TRBV5-1 with TRBJ1-2; 11 bases align to TRBD1. This CDR3 contains 16 residues. Germline trimming cut 4 bases from V and 5 bases from J; bases unmatched to any gene: 10. CDR1 and CDR2 from the germline V gene are SGHRS and YFSETQ. CDR3 region: CASSPRRDRGLYGYTF. The CDR3, as DNA: TGCGCCAGCAGCCCGCGGCGGGACAGGGGGTTGTATGGCTACACCTTC.

This chain uses TRBV18 with TRBJ2-1, with a possible D match to TRBD1 (6 bases). Per germline, CDR1 KGHSH and CDR2 LQKENI. Trimming took off 3 bases at V and 2 bases at J, with 11 bases between the two ends. The CDR3 consists of 15 residues. In DNA, the CDR3 is TGTGCCAGCTCACCGAAGACAGGAACCTACAATGAGCAGTTCTTC. Protein: CASSPKTGTYNEQFF.